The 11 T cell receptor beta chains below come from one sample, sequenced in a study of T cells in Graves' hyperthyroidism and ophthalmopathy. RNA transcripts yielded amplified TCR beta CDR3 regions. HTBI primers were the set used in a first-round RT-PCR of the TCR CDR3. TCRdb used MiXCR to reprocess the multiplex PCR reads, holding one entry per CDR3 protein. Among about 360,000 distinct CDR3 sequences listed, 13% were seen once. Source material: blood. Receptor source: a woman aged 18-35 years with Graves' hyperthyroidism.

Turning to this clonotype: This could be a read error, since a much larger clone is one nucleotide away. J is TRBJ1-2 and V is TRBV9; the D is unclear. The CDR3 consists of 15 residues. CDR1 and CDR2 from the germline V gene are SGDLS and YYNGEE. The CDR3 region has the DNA TGTGCCTGCAGCGCCTCAGGCCGGCATAACTATGGCTACACCTTC. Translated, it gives CACSASGRHNYGYTF. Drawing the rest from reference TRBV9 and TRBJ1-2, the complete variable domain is DSGVTQTPKHLITATGQRVTLRCSPRSGDLSVYWYQQSLDQGLQFLIQYYNGEERAKGNILERFSAQQFPDLHSELNLSSLELGDSALYFCACSASGRHNYGYTFGSGTRLTVV.

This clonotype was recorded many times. For the CDR3, the DNA is TGTGCCAGCAGTGAGGACAGGGAACCCGCTAACTATGGCTACACCTTC. Translating gives CASSEDREPANYGYTF. The chain couples TRBV25-1 to TRBJ1-2, with 8 positions matching TRBD1. The V and J ends lost 3 bases and 0 bases, in that order; junction bases with no gene match: 6. Germline CDR1 reads MGHDK; CDR2 reads SYGVNS. This CDR3 has 16 residues.

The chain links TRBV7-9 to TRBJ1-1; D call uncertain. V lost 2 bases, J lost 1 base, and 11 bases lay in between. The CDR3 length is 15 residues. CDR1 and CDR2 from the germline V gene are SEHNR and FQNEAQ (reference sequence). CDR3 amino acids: CASSLLHIANTEAFF. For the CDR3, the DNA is TGTGCCAGCAGCTTATTACACATAGCGAACACTGAAGCTTTCTTT.

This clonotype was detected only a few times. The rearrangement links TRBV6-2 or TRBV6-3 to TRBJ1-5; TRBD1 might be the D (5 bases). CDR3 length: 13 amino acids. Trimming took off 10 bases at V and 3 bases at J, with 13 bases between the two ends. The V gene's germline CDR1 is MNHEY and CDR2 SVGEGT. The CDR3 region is CAIRWDPNQPQHF. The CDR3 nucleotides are TGTGCCATCCGGTGGGACCCCAATCAGCCCCAGCATTTT.

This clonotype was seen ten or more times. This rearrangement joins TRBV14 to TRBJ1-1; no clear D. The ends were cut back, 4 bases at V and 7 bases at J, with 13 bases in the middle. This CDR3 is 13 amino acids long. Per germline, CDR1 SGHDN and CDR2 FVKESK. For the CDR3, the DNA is TGTGCCAGCAGCCCTAGGACGGGAAATGAAGCTTTCTTT. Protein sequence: CASSPRTGNEAFF.

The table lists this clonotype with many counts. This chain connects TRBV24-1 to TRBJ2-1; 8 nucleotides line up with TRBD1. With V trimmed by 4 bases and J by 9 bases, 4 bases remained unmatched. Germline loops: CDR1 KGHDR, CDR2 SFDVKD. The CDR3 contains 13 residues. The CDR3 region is CATSEQGGGEQFF. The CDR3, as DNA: TGTGCCACCAGTGAACAGGGGGGCGGTGAGCAGTTCTTC.

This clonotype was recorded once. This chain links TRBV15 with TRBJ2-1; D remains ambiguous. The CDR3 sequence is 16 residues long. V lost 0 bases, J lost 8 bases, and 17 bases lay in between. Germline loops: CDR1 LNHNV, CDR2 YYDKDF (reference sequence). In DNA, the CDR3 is TGTGCCACCAGCAGAGACCTAGTCGTCGCCTCGGATGAGCAGTTCTTC. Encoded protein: CATSRDLVVASDEQFF.

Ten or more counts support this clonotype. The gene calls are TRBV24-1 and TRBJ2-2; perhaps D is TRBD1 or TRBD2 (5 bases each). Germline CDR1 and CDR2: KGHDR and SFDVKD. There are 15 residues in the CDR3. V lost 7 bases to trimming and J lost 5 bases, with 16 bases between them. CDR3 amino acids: CATSGDGSLTGELFF. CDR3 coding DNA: TGTGCCACCAGCGGGGACGGATCCCTGACCGGGGAGCTGTTTTTT.

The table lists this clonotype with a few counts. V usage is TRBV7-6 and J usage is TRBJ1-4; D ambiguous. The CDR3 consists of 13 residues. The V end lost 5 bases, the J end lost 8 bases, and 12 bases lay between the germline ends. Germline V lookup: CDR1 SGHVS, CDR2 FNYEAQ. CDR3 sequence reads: CASSPRVHEKLFF. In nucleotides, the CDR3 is TGTGCCAGCAGCCCCCGCGTACACGAAAAACTGTTTTTT.

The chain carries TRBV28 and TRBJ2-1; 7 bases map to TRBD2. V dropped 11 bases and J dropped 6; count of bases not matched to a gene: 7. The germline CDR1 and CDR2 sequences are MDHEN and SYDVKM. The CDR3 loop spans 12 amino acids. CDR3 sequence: CALGRAFNEQFF. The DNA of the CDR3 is TGTGCCTTGGGGAGGGCCTTCAATGAGCAGTTCTTC.

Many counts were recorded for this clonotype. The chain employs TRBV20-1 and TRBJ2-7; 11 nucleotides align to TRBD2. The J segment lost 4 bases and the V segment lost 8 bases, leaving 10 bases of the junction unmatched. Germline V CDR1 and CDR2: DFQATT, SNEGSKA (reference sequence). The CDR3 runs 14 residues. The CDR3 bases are TGCAGTTCAAGCCCTAGCGGGGGGTTATACGAGCAGTACTTC. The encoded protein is CSSSPSGGLYEQYF.